This TCR beta chain came from a study of blood T cell repertoires in COVID-19. The CDR3 length is 12 residues. The trim removed 4 bases at V and 6 bases at J, leaving 3 bases unmatched. Looked up from germline, CDR1 is MNHEY and CDR2 is SVGAGI. Repertoires were generated with immunoSEQ multiplex PCR, while TCRdb's copy carries only in-frame clones and drops some. Of 250,000 to 300,000 clones detected, over 70% appear once; the ten largest clones hold 3% to 3.5%. This chain joins TRBV6-5 and TRBJ2-7, with 7 bases aligning to TRBD1. The clonotype comes from an elderly woman with acute or convalescent COVID-19. Sequencing was carried out using peripheral blood. CDR3 DNA: TGTGCCAGCAGTTTACAGGGGAGCGAGCAGTACTTC. It specifies CASSLQGSEQYF.